These T cell receptor beta chains were read from a single sample in a study of regulatory T cells in long-lasting Graves disease. Each CDR3 protein is one row after TCRdb ran MiXCR on the multiplex PCR reads. This table has about 310,000 distinct CDR3 sequences, more than 15% appearing once. The sequenced sample was peripheral blood mononuclear cells (PBMCs), obtained at new diagnosis, from a patient treated with antithyroid drugs. The source is a female donor with Graves disease. Both conserved end residues are part of each CDR3. A D gene is named only where the DNA matches it firmly. Clone sizes are given selectively: once, few, many, or a class where the clone is expanded.

D gene	V gene	clone size	J gene	CDR3 DNA	CDR3 protein
TRBD2	TRBV11-2	many	TRBJ2-2	TGTGCCAGCAGCGGGTCCGGGACTAGCGGGAGAACCGGGGAGCTGTTTTTT	CASSGSGTSGRTGELFF
.	TRBV5-6	many	TRBJ1-2	TGTGCCAGCAGCCTAAACTATGGCTACACCTTC	CASSLNYGYTF
TRBD2	TRBV20-1	.	TRBJ2-1	TGCAGTGCTAGAGACCTACCATCGACTAGCGGGAGGCTTTACAATGAGCAGTTCTTC	CSARDLPSTSGRLYNEQFF
.	TRBV6-1	.	TRBJ2-1	TGTGCCAGCAGCCCCCCGGGAAACCACTACAATGAGCAGTTCTTC	CASSPPGNHYNEQFF
TRBD2	TRBV27	many	TRBJ2-1	TGTGCCAGCAGTTTTAAGCCAACCGGGACTAGCGGGAGCCGGGATGAGCAGTTCTTC	CASSFKPTGTSGSRDEQFF
TRBD2	TRBV30	many	TRBJ2-1	TGTGCCTGGAGCGCCCCGGGACTAGGGTACAATGAGCAGTTCTTC	CAWSAPGLGYNEQFF
TRBD1	TRBV12-3/TRBV12-4	many	TRBJ2-7	TGTGCCAGCAGACGGACAGGGGATCGGGAGCAGTACTTC	CASRRTGDREQYF
TRBD1	TRBV19	.	TRBJ1-4	TGTGCCAGTAGTATAGTTGGACAGGCAACTAATGAAAAACTGTTTTTT	CASSIVGQATNEKLFF
.	TRBV20-1	many	TRBJ1-2	TGCAGTGCAACACAGGTTGGGTATGGCTACACCTTC	CSATQVGYGYTF
.	TRBV5-1	many	TRBJ1-1	TGCGCCAGCAGCTTAAGATTGCGCGGGCCTGACACTGAAGCTTTCTTT	CASSLRLRGPDTEAFF
.	TRBV7-9	many	TRBJ2-2	TGTGCCAGCAGCCCTAGCTGGAGGGCTATCACCGGGGAGCTGTTTTTT	CASSPSWRAITGELFF
.	TRBV3-1	many	TRBJ2-5	TGTGCCAGCAGTCCCCTAGGGTTAGAGACCCAGTACTTC	CASSPLGLETQYF
TRBD2	TRBV2	many	TRBJ2-3	TGTGCCAGCAGTAGGACTAGGTCCAGCACAGATACGCAGTATTTT	CASSRTRSSTDTQYF
TRBD1	TRBV28	.	TRBJ2-4	TGTGCCAGCAGTTTCTATAGGGACAGGGTGGGCATTCAGTACTTC	CASSFYRDRVGIQYF
TRBD2	TRBV28	many	TRBJ2-3	TGTGCCAGCAGTTCACCAACCTGGTACCCGGGACTAGCGGGAGTCTTAGCAGATACGCAGTATTTT	CASSSPTWYPGLAGVLADTQYF
TRBD2	TRBV4-1	few	TRBJ2-3	TGCGCCAGCAGCCTCTTACGCGCTAGCGGGAGTGGCACAGATACGCAGTATTTT	CASSLLRASGSGTDTQYF
.	TRBV28	many	TRBJ1-1	TGTGCCAGCAGCCCTAGGGCCCACCCCGAAGCTTTCTTT	CASSPRAHPEAFF
.	TRBV3-1	.	TRBJ2-7	TGTGCCAGCAGCCACACCCCCGACTTATTCTACGAGCAGTACTTC	CASSHTPDLFYEQYF
TRBD2	TRBV6-2/TRBV6-3	many	TRBJ2-1	TGTGCCAGCAGCCCTCTAGCGGGAGGGCCTCTAAATGAGCAGTTCTTC	CASSPLAGGPLNEQFF
.	TRBV2	many	TRBJ2-7	TGTGCCAGCAGTGAAGTCGCGTGGCAAAGGAGCTCCTACGAGCAGTACTTC	CASSEVAWQRSSYEQYF
.	TRBV30	many	TRBJ2-1	TGTGCCTGGAGCCCTCTGGGGGGCCATGAGCAGTTCTTC	CAWSPLGGHEQFF
TRBD2	TRBV18	.	TRBJ2-1	TGTGCCAGCTCACTCCCGAGGGGGGCTAGCGGGAGCTCCTACAATGAGCAGTTCTTC	CASSLPRGASGSSYNEQFF
.	TRBV19	.	TRBJ1-5	TGCGCCAGTAGTATAGGGCTGGCGGGGAATAGCAATCAGCCCCAGCATTTT	CASSIGLAGNSNQPQHF
.	TRBV25-1	few	TRBJ1-2	TGTGCCAGCAGTGTCCCGGGACCCCAAGGGGCTGGCTACACCTTC	CASSVPGPQGAGYTF
.	TRBV15	many	TRBJ2-5	TGTGCCACCAGCACAGGGTTCCAAGAGACCCAGTACTTC	CATSTGFQETQYF
.	TRBV25-1	few	TRBJ2-5	TGTGCCAGCAGTGAATGGAGGACAGAAAACCAAGAGACCCAGTACTTC	CASSEWRTENQETQYF
TRBD1	TRBV6-5	many	TRBJ2-3	TGTGCCAGCAGTTTCAAGACAGGGGGCGATCCAGATACGCAGTATTTT	CASSFKTGGDPDTQYF
.	TRBV28	many	TRBJ2-6	TGTGCCAGCAGTTTAATGGCAGGGTCTACGGGGTCTGGGGCCAACGTCCTGACTTTC	CASSLMAGSTGSGANVLTF
TRBD1	TRBV20-1	many	TRBJ2-3	TGCAGTGCTAGGCCACTCGACAGGGGGCAGAGAGATACGCAGTATTTT	CSARPLDRGQRDTQYF
.	TRBV9	many	TRBJ1-5	TGTGCCAGCAGCGTAGCTGGGGGTCAGCCCCAGCATTTT	CASSVAGGQPQHF
.	TRBV29-1	many	TRBJ2-5	TGCAGCGTTGTGTCACCCTGGGAGCAAGAGACCCAGTACTTC	CSVVSPWEQETQYF
TRBD2	TRBV11-3	many	TRBJ2-7	TGTGCCAGCAGCTTAGATGGACTAGCGGGACGCGAGCAGTACTTC	CASSLDGLAGREQYF
.	TRBV6-1	many	TRBJ2-1	TGTGCCAGCACCCTGGACCGCGCTCGGAATGAGCAGTTCTTC	CASTLDRARNEQFF
TRBD2	TRBV2	many	TRBJ2-3	TGTGCCAGACCGGTAGGAGCGGGAGACACAGATACGCAGTATTTT	CARPVGAGDTDTQYF
TRBD1	TRBV29-1	.	TRBJ2-7	TGCAGCGTTACGAAGTTCGAGGGGGCGGGTTACGAGCAGTACTTC	CSVTKFEGAGYEQYF
TRBD2	TRBV4-1	many	TRBJ2-1	TGCGCCAGCAGCCCAAGCGGGAGAGGTTCCTACAATGAGCAGTTCTTC	CASSPSGRGSYNEQFF
TRBD2	TRBV19	.	TRBJ2-5	TGTGCCAGTAGTAACCCTGGACTAGCGGGATACCAAGAGACCCAGTACTTC	CASSNPGLAGYQETQYF